One sample yielded the 27 T cell receptor beta chains listed below, sequenced in a study of memory CD4+ T cells and cytomegalovirus serostatus. Single viable CD3+CD4+CD8-CD45RO+ cells were sorted as the memory CD4+ T cells. The protocol was immunoSEQ multiplex PCR, while the TCRdb copy is restricted to in-frame clones and leaves out a portion. The sample has under 100,000 clones; approximately 80% are singletons. What was sequenced was memory CD4+ T cells from blood. Receptor source: an adult in good health and CMV-seronegative.

The V call is TRBV4-2, the J call TRBJ2-3, with 11 bases fitting TRBD2. This CDR3 spans 16 amino acids. Germline trimming cut 4 bases from V and 2 bases from J; bases unmatched to any gene: 5. The germline CDR1 and CDR2 sequences are LGHNA and YNFKEQ. CDR3 nucleotide sequence: TGTGCCAGCAGCCGATTAGCGGGGGGGATCACAGATACGCAGTATTTT. Translation: CASSRLAGGITDTQYF.

This chain joins TRBV28 and TRBJ2-3; the D gene is possibly TRBD1 (5 bases). The germline V gene has CDR1 MDHEN and CDR2 SYDVKM. The V and J ends lost 7 bases and 4 bases respectively, with 9 bases between them. The CDR3 contains 12 residues. DNA for the CDR3: TGTGCCAGCACCACGACAGCAGATACGCAGTATTTT. Translation gives CASTTTADTQYF.

J is TRBJ2-7 and V is TRBV7-2, with D uncertain. Germline assignment: CDR1 SGHTA and CDR2 FQGNSA. This CDR3 has 14 residues. V shed 0 bases and J shed 2 bases, with 8 bases lying between them. CDR3 nucleotides: TGTGCCAGCAGCTTAGCTTTGGAGCCCTACGAGCAGTACTTC. Its translation is CASSLALEPYEQYF. The complete variable domain, with remaining parts taken from reference TRBV7-2 and TRBJ2-7, reads GAGVSQSPSNKVTEKGKDVELRCDPISGHTALYWYRQSLGQGLEFLIYFQGNSAPDKSGLPSDRFSAERTGGSVSTLTIQRTQQEDSAVYLCASSLALEPYEQYFGPGTRLTVT.

CDR3 loop: CASRRGLNTEAFF. In DNA form, the CDR3 reads TGTGCCAGCAGGCGGGGATTGAACACTGAAGCTTTCTTT. The rearrangement joins TRBV6-6 to TRBJ1-1, with no clear D. Trimming took 6 bases from V and 0 from J, leaving 8 bases between them. This CDR3 has 13 amino acids. Germline assignment: CDR1 MNHNY and CDR2 SVGAGI (reference sequence).

This chain links TRBV7-8 with TRBJ1-2; tentatively, D is TRBD1 (6 bases). Germline CDR1 reads SGHVS; CDR2 reads FQNEAQ. The CDR3 covers 16 residues. Trimming left V 1 base short and J 4 bases short, with 16 bases between. CDR3 nucleotides: TGTGCCAGCAGCTTAGAGCGCAGGGGAAATACCTATGGCTACACCTTC. Its translation is CASSLERRGNTYGYTF.

The CDR3 protein is CASSELTPPIEKLFF. The CDR3 nucleotides are TGTGCCAGCAGTGAATTGACCCCCCCGATTGAAAAACTGTTTTTT. The gene calls are TRBV2 and TRBJ1-4; D remains unclear. The germline V gene encodes CDR1 SNHLY and CDR2 FYNNEI. Trimming shortened V by 2 bases and J by 7 bases, and 14 bases separated the two germline ends. The CDR3 covers 15 residues.

The CDR3 loop reads CASSQEEARTTWAFF. Here the CDR3 DNA reads TGCGCCAGCAGCCAAGAAGAGGCCCGGACCACCTGGGCTTTCTTT. The chain carries TRBV4-1 and TRBJ1-1; D not certain. CDR3 length equals 15 residues. The ends were cut back, 0 bases at V and 11 bases at J, with 19 bases in the middle. Germline V gene lookup returns CDR1 MGHRA and CDR2 YSYEKL.

This chain links TRBV28 with TRBJ1-4; 8 bases map to TRBD1. Germline V CDR1 and CDR2: MDHEN, SYDVKM. V shed 6 bases and J 6 bases; nucleotides not matched to a gene: 9. CDR3 length: 15 amino acids. CDR3 region: CASRTPGQAYEKLFF. For the CDR3, the DNA is TGTGCCAGCAGAACGCCGGGACAGGCATATGAAAAACTGTTTTTT.

The chain couples TRBV6-5 to TRBJ1-2; unclear D gene. V lost 2 bases and J lost 2, with 9 bases in between. The CDR3 runs to 14 residues. CDR1 and CDR2 from the germline V gene are MNHEY and SVGAGI. This CDR3 is CASSYAGRNYGYTF. DNA of the CDR3: TGTGCCAGCAGTTACGCCGGACGGAACTATGGCTACACCTTC.

This chain joins TRBV19 and TRBJ2-1, with a tentative D call TRBD1 (5 bases). In germline, CDR1 is LNHDA, CDR2 SQIVND (reference sequence). Trimming pared 5 bases from V and 8 bases from J, leaving 19 bases between. CDR3 length equals 15 residues. Written as DNA, the CDR3 is TGTGCCAGTAGTCTAAGGGGTCGCTACAGCGATGAGCAGTTCTTC. Amino acid sequence: CASSLRGRYSDEQFF.

The gene calls are TRBV19 and TRBJ1-1; D may be TRBD1 (6 bases). CDR3 length equals 14 residues. Trimming shortened V by 0 bases and J by 4 bases, and 9 bases separated the two germline ends. The germline V gene has CDR1 LNHDA and CDR2 SQIVND (reference sequence). In DNA form, the CDR3 reads TGTGCCAGTAGTATAGACAGGGGATCCACTGAAGCTTTCTTT. This gives the protein CASSIDRGSTEAFF.

This clone appeared once. The chain employs TRBV11-2 and TRBJ2-1; TRBD2 agrees at 9 bases. Germline V CDR1 and CDR2: SGHAT, FQNNGV. The V segment lost 2 bases and the J segment 4 bases; nucleotides outside the gene matches: 6. The CDR3 covers 16 residues. CDR3 residues: CASSLRMRGGYNEQFF. The CDR3 DNA is TGTGCCAGCAGCTTAAGAATGCGGGGGGGATACAATGAGCAGTTCTTC.

J is TRBJ1-6 and V is TRBV5-3, with D possibly TRBD1 on 6 matching bases. TRBV5-3 counts as an open reading frame of uncertain function. The CDR3 length is 17 residues. The germline V and J ends were trimmed by 2 bases and 0 bases, with 12 bases remaining between them. The DNA of the CDR3 is TGTGCCAGAAGCTTTCAGGGGCCGAGCTCCTATAATTCACCCCTCCACTTT. Protein product: CARSFQGPSSYNSPLHF.

This clone has a single count. This sequence joins TRBV19 and TRBJ1-5, with D possibly TRBD1 on 5 matching bases. The V gene's germline CDR1 is LNHDA and CDR2 SQIVND (reference sequence). The V end was cut by 0 bases, the J end by 4 bases, with 13 bases between. The CDR3 sequence is 16 residues long. The DNA of the CDR3 is TGTGCCAGTAGTATAGATGGGGCAGGGCGGAATCAGCCCCAGCATTTT. Protein: CASSIDGAGRNQPQHF.

The V call is TRBV6-5, the J call TRBJ2-5; 13 bases agree with TRBD2. Germline CDR1 MNHEY, CDR2 SVGAGI. V dropped 6 bases and J dropped 10; count of bases not matched to a gene: 11. The CDR3 consists of 15 residues. The CDR3 bases are TGTGCCAGCAGCTCACTAGCGGGGGGGGAGACGGGCCAGTACTTC. Translated, it gives CASSSLAGGETGQYF.

As DNA, the CDR3 is TGTGCCAGCAGCTTGATTGGGGGGCCTCACAATGAGCAGTTCTTC. Translated: CASSLIGGPHNEQFF. The chain is built from TRBV5-4 and TRBJ2-1; D might be TRBD1 or TRBD2, each matching 6 bases. CDR1 is SGHNT, CDR2 YYREEE, per germline (reference sequence). The CDR3 contains 15 residues. V was shortened by 1 base and J by 5 bases, with 13 bases between the two germline ends.

CDR3 sequence (DNA): TGTGCCAGCAGCTCCTTTCCGCGGGGGTCCTCCTACGAGCAGTACTTC. Translating gives CASSSFPRGSSYEQYF. The chain links TRBV7-2 to TRBJ2-7, with 7 bases that match TRBD2. Germline V CDR1 and CDR2: SGHTA, FQGNSA. The CDR3 contains 16 residues. V was pared by 4 bases and J by 0 bases, with 9 bases of the junction left unmatched.

This clone has just one count. The gene calls are TRBV19 and TRBJ2-5; D uncertain. The CDR3 runs to 14 residues. Trimming removed 5 bases from V and 10 bases from J, with 20 bases in between. Germline CDR1 LNHDA, CDR2 SQIVND (reference sequence). CDR3 bases: TGTGCCAGTAGTCCGGACCGGGCCCTGTCGTTCCAGTACTTC. Translated, it gives CASSPDRALSFQYF.

This rearrangement joins TRBV10-3 to TRBJ2-3; 8 positions match TRBD2. Germline-derived CDR1 and CDR2 are ENHRY and SYGVKD. Trimming cost V 6 bases and J 3 bases; bases outside gene matches: 11. This CDR3 region has 16 residues. The CDR3 region has the DNA TGTGCCATCAGGGGAGAAATAGCGGGGAAAACAGATACGCAGTATTTT. Its translation: CAIRGEIAGKTDTQYF.

This chain uses TRBV6-5 with TRBJ1-5; 7 bases fit TRBD1. With V trimmed by 0 bases and J by 9 bases, 8 bases remained unmatched. Germline CDR1 is MNHEY and CDR2 is SVGAGI. The CDR3 length is 15 residues. Written as DNA, the CDR3 is TGTGCCAGCAGTTACTCGACAGGGCCAATGTGGCCCCAGCATTTT. Protein product: CASSYSTGPMWPQHF.

The chain carries TRBV9 and TRBJ1-4; D unclear. The CDR3 runs 13 residues. Per the germline V gene, CDR1 is SGDLS and CDR2 is YYNGEE. The V and J ends lost 1 base and 8 bases respectively, with 9 bases between them. The CDR3 DNA reads TGTGCCAGCAGCGTAAGACCTGGCGAAAAACTGTTTTTT. Amino acid sequence: CASSVRPGEKLFF.

The CDR3 region has the DNA TGTGCCAGCAGCGATCTTGGGACAGGGGGATTTGGCGGGGAGCTGTTTTTT. This translates into CASSDLGTGGFGGELFF. V usage is TRBV9 and J usage is TRBJ2-2; 11 bases are shared with TRBD1. From germline, CDR1 is SGDLS and CDR2 YYNGEE. V shed 3 bases and J 7 bases; nucleotides not matched to a gene: 11. The CDR3 covers 17 residues.

The count of this clone is one. This CDR3 is CASNGQGQNTGELFF. The CDR3 nucleotides are TGTGCCAGCAATGGACAGGGGCAGAACACCGGGGAGCTGTTTTTT. The chain has TRBV6-1 and TRBJ2-2; 9 positions match TRBD1. This CDR3 is 15 amino acids long. V dropped 7 bases and J dropped 1; count of bases not matched to a gene: 4. Germline V gives CDR1 MNHNS, CDR2 SASEGT.

The chain uses TRBV7-3 and TRBJ2-5; 12 positions agree with TRBD2. V shed 5 bases and J 2 bases; nucleotides not matched to a gene: 6. Per the germline V gene, CDR1 is SGHTA and CDR2 is FQGTGA. The CDR3 sequence is 16 residues long. The CDR3 nucleotides are TGTGCCAGCAGCCCCGGCGGACTAGCGGGGCAAGAGACCCAGTACTTC. Translating it yields CASSPGGLAGQETQYF. The whole variable domain, filled in from reference TRBV7-3 and TRBJ2-5, reads GAGVSQTPSNKVTEKGKYVELRCDPISGHTALYWYRQSLGQGPEFLIYFQGTGAADDSGLPNDRFFAVRPEGSVSTLKIQRTERGDSAVYLCASSPGGLAGQETQYFGPGTRLLVL.

CDR3: CAWGGRSNTEAFF. In DNA, the CDR3 is TGTGCCTGGGGCGGCAGGAGTAACACTGAAGCTTTCTTT. The gene calls are TRBV30 and TRBJ1-1; D is undetermined. The V and J ends lost 5 bases and 2 bases respectively, with 12 bases between them. The germline CDR1 and CDR2 sequences are GTSNPN and SVGIG (reference sequence). The CDR3 has 13 amino acids.

This chain connects TRBV10-3 to TRBJ1-6; no firm D call. The ends were cut back, 10 bases at V and 7 bases at J, with 14 bases in the middle. Germline values: CDR1 ENHRY, CDR2 SYGVKD. The CDR3 extends over 13 amino acids. In DNA form, the CDR3 reads TGTGCCACCCAAACAGAATCCAATTCACCCCTCCACTTT. Amino acids: CATQTESNSPLHF.

The chain employs TRBV7-8 and TRBJ2-7; D tentatively fits TRBD1 or TRBD2 (6 bases each). V lost 0 bases and J 0 bases, leaving 12 bases between the germline ends. Looked up from germline, CDR1 is SGHVS and CDR2 is FQNEAQ. CDR3 size: 16 residues. CDR3 sequence reads: CASSLAGGLSSYEQYF. The DNA of the CDR3 is TGTGCCAGCAGCTTAGCCGGGGGCCTGAGCTCCTACGAGCAGTACTTC.